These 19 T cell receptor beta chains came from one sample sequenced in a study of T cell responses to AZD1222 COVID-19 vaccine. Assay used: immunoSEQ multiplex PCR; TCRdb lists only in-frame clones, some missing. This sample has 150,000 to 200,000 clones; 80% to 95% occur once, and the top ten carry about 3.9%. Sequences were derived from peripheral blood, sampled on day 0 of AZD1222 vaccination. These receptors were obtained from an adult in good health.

CDR3 in DNA: TGCGCCAGCAGTCCTGGACTCAGGGTGAACACTGAAGCTTTCTTT. It codes for CASSPGLRVNTEAFF. The chain couples TRBV5-1 to TRBJ1-1; perhaps TRBD1 as D (5 bases). In germline, CDR1 is SGHRS, CDR2 YFSETQ. V was trimmed by 5 bases and J by 0 bases, leaving 14 bases between them. This CDR3 comprises 15 residues.

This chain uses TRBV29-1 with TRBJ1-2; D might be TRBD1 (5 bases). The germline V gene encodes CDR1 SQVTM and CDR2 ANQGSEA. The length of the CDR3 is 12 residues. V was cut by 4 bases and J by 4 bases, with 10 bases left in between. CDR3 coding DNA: TGCAGCGTTGTTGGGGCTACCTATGGCTACACCTTC. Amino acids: CSVVGATYGYTF.

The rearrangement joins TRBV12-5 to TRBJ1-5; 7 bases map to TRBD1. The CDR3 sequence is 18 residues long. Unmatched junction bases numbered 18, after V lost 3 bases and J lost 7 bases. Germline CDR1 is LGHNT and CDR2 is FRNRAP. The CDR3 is CASGLVIVGRQGGQPQHF. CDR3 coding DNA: TGTGCTAGTGGTTTAGTTATCGTGGGTAGACAGGGCGGCCAGCCCCAGCATTTT.

The CDR3 here is CASSQGANYGYTF. In DNA form, the CDR3 reads TGCGCCAGCAGCCAGGGGGCTAACTATGGCTACACCTTC. The chain couples TRBV5-1 to TRBJ1-2; 7 nucleotides match TRBD1. CDR1 is SGHRS and CDR2 is YFSETQ in the germline V gene. CDR3 size: 13 residues. The V gene end was trimmed by 4 bases and the J gene end by 0 bases; junction bases not matched to a gene: 0.

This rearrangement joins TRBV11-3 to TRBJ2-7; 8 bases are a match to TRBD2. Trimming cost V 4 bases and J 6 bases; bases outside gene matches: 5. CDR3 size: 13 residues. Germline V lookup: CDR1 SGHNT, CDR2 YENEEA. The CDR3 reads CASSSRGGGEQYF. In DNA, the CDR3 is TGTGCCAGCAGCTCCCGGGGGGGAGGCGAGCAGTACTTC. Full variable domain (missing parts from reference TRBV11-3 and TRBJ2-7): EAGVVQSPRYKIIEKKQPVAFWCNPISGHNTLYWYLQNLGQGPELLIRYENEEAVDDSQLPKDRFSAERLKGVDSTLKIQPAELGDSAVYLCASSSRGGGEQYFGPGTRLTVT.

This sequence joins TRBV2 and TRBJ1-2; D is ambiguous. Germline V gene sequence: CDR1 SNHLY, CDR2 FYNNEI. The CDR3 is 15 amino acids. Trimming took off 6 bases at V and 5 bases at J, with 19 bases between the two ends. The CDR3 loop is CASRGLGQATYGYTF. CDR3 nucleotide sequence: TGTGCCAGCAGGGGTCTTGGGCAGGCCACTTATGGCTACACCTTC.

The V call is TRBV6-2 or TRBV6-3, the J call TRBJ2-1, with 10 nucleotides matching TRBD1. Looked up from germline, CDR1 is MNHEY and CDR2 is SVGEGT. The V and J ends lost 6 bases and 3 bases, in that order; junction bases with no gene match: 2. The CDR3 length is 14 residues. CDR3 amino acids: CASSRDRGYNEQFF. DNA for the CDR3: TGTGCCAGCAGCCGGGACAGGGGCTACAATGAGCAGTTCTTC.

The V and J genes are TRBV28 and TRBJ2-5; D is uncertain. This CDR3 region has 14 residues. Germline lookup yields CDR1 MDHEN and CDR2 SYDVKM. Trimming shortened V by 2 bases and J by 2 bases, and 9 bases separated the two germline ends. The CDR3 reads CASSLARYQETQYF. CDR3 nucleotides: TGTGCCAGCAGTTTAGCTAGGTATCAAGAGACCCAGTACTTC.

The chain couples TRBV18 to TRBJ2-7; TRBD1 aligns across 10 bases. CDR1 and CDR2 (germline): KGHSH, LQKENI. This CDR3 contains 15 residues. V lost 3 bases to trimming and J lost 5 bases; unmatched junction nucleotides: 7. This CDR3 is CASSPLGQGINEQYF. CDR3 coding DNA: TGTGCCAGCTCACCCCTGGGACAGGGGATCAACGAGCAGTACTTC.

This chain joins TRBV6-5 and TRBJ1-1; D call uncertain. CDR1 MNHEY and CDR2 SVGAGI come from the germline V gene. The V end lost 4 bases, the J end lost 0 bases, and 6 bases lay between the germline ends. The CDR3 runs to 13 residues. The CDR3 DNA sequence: TGTGCCAGCAGTTCTGGGGTGAACACTGAAGCTTTCTTT. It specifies CASSSGVNTEAFF.

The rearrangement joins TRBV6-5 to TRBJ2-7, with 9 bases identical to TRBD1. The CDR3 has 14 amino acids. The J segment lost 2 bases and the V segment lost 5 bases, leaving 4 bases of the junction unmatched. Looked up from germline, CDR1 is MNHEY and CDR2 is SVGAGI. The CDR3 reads CASSPGTGPYEQYF. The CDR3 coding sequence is TGTGCCAGCAGTCCCGGGACAGGGCCCTACGAGCAGTACTTC.

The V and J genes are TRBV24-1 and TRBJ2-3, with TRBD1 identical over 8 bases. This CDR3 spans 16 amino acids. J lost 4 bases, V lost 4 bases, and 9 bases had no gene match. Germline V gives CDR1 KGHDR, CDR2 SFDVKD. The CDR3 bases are TGTGCCACCAGTGACCCGGGGACAGGCTTTCCAGATACGCAGTATTTT. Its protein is CATSDPGTGFPDTQYF.

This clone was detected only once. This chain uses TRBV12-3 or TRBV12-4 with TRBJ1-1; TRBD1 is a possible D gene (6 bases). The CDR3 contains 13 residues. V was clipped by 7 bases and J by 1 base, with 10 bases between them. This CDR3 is CASKGGENTEAFF. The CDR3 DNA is TGTGCCAGCAAGGGGGGTGAGAACACTGAAGCTTTCTTT.

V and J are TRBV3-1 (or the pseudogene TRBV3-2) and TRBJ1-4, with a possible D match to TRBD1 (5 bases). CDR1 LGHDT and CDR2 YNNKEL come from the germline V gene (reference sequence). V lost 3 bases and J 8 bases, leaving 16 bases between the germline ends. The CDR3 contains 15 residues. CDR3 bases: TGTGCCAGCAGCCACGAGACAGTCCTTAAGGAAAAACTGTTTTTT. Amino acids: CASSHETVLKEKLFF.

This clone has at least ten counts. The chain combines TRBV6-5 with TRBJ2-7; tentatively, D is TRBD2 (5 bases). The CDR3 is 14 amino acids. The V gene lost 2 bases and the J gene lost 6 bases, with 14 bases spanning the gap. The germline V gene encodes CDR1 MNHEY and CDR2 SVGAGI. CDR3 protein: CASSYGPGFGEQYF. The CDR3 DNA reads TGTGCCAGCAGTTACGGTCCGGGATTTGGCGAGCAGTACTTC.

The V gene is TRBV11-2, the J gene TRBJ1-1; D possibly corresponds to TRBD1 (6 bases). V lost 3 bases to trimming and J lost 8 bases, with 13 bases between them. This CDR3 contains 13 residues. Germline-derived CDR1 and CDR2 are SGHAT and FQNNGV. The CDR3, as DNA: TGTGCCAGCAGCTTCGGACAGACTCGCGAAGCTTTCTTT. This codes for CASSFGQTREAFF.

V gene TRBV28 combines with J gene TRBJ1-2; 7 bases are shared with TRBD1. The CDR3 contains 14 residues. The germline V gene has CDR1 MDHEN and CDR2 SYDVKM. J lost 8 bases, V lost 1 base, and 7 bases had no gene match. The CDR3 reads CASSLSDRIRGYTF. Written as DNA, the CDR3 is TGTGCCAGCAGTTTATCGGACAGGATCAGGGGCTACACCTTC.

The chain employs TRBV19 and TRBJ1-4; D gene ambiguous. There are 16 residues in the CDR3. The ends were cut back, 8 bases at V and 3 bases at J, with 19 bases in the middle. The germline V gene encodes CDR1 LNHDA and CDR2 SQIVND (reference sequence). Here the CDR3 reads CASRLIGLRANEKLFF. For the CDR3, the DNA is TGTGCCAGTCGACTCATTGGACTGAGGGCTAATGAAAAACTGTTTTTT.

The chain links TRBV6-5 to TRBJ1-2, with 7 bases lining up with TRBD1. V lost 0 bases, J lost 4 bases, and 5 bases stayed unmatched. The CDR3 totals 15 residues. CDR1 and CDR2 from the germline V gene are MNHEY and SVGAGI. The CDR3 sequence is CASSYSMTGSYGYTF. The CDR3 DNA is TGTGCCAGCAGTTACTCCATGACAGGGTCCTATGGCTACACCTTC.